This TCR beta chain was observed in a study of blood T cell repertoires in COVID-19. The germline CDR1 and CDR2 sequences are MNHNS and SASEGT. The V gene lost 2 bases and the J gene lost 2 bases, with 15 bases spanning the gap. The CDR3 is 17 residues long. In the authors' methods: Amplification of reference gene primers was used by the study to estimate nucleated cell counts. The repertoire was sequenced with immunoSEQ multiplex PCR; TCRdb's copy has only in-frame clones and lacks some. V, J and clone size were drawn from that table, and D and trimming were deduced from the DNA. Among 250,000 or so clones listed, over 80% were seen once.

The clonotype comes from a woman between 40 and 55 years old who had been exposed to COVID-19. The rearrangement joins TRBV6-1 to TRBJ2-2, with D unclear. Sequenced: PBMCs or T cells enriched from blood (not recorded which). Here the CDR3 reads CASSEILLQDNTGELFF. The CDR3 DNA reads as TGTGCCAGCAGTGAAATTTTGCTTCAGGATAACACCGGGGAGCTGTTTTTT.